A single sample gave rise to the 26 T cell receptor beta chains below, sequenced in a study of T cells in Graves' hyperthyroidism and ophthalmopathy. Amplified TCR beta CDR3 regions derived from RNA transcripts. First-round RT-PCR of the TCR CDR3 relied on the HTBI primer set. TCRdb passed the multiplex PCR reads through MiXCR, listing each CDR3 protein once. The profile shows more than 500,000 distinct CDR3 sequences, roughly 15% of them singletons. The sample taken for sequencing was blood. These receptors all come from a woman aged 40-49 years with Graves' hyperthyroidism.

The chain links TRBV5-6 to TRBJ1-1; unclear D gene. V gave up 4 bases and J gave up 0 bases, with 10 bases separating them. The CDR3 has 14 amino acids. Germline V gene sequence: CDR1 SGHDT, CDR2 YYEEEE. The CDR3 protein is CASSRVGVNTEAFF. In DNA form, the CDR3 reads TGTGCCAGCAGCAGGGTTGGGGTGAACACTGAAGCTTTCTTT. Full variable domain (remainder filled in from reference TRBV5-6 and TRBJ1-1): DAGVTQSPTHLIKTRGQQVTLRCSPKSGHDTVSWYQQALGQGPQFIFQYYEEEERQRGNFPDRFSGHQFPNYSSELNVNALLLGDSALYLCASSRVGVNTEAFFGQGTRLTVV.

This sequence joins TRBV28 and TRBJ2-7; TRBD1 or TRBD2 may be the D gene (8 bases each). This CDR3 contains 17 residues. CDR1 MDHEN and CDR2 SYDVKM come from the germline V gene. V lost 6 bases to trimming and J lost 6 bases, with 27 bases between them. The CDR3, as DNA: TGTGCCAGCAGCCGACCCCAGGGGGCGGGAGGTTCACCCGAGCAGTACTTC. This codes for CASSRPQGAGGSPEQYF.

This clonotype was recorded many times. The rearrangement joins TRBV20-1 to TRBJ2-7; D is perhaps TRBD1 (6 bases). The CDR3 totals 13 residues. The ends were cut back, 0 bases at V and 2 bases at J, with 8 bases in the middle. CDR1 and CDR2 from the germline V gene are DFQATT and SNEGSKA (reference sequence). The DNA for the CDR3 is TGCAGTGCTAGAGAGACAGGAACCTACGAGCAGTACTTC. Its protein product is CSARETGTYEQYF.

This clonotype was counted only a few times. The chain has TRBV28 and TRBJ1-2; 10 nucleotides match TRBD1. Trimming removed 6 bases from V and 7 bases from J; junction bases left unmatched: 14. In germline, CDR1 is MDHEN, CDR2 SYDVKM. This CDR3 comprises 16 residues. In nucleotides, the CDR3 is TGTGCCAGCAGCTTACCTCTGGGACAGGGGTTAATTGGCTACACCTTC. Its protein is CASSLPLGQGLIGYTF.

This sequence joins TRBV12-3 or TRBV12-4 and TRBJ1-2; possible D gene TRBD1, 5 bases. The V and J ends lost 6 bases and 12 bases respectively, with 14 bases between them. This CDR3 is 11 amino acids long. CDR3 bases: TGTGCCAGCAGGGGAGGGGTAGGCCACACCTTC. This codes for CASRGGVGHTF.

This clonotype was observed a few times. This sequence joins TRBV3-1 and TRBJ1-3; D is possibly TRBD1 (5 bases). This CDR3 is built from 16 residues. V lost 0 bases, J lost 4 bases, and 13 bases lay in between. Germline V gene data show CDR1 as LGHDT and CDR2 as YNNKEL (reference sequence). CDR3 residues: CASSQDLQDFGNTIYF. The CDR3 nucleotides are TGTGCCAGCAGCCAAGATTTACAGGATTTCGGAAACACCATATATTTT.

This clonotype was counted many times. This rearrangement joins TRBV12-3 or TRBV12-4 to TRBJ2-3; 10 bases are a match to TRBD2. The CDR3 extends over 16 amino acids. After removal of 4 bases from V and 3 bases from J, the junction contained 7 bases not matched to a gene. CDR3 sequence (DNA): TGTGCCAGCAGTTCGGCTAGCGGGAGTGGTACAGATACGCAGTATTTT. Protein product: CASSSASGSGTDTQYF.

This clonotype was observed at least ten times. This sequence joins TRBV28 and TRBJ2-3; D may be TRBD2 (6 bases). The CDR3 spans 15 residues. Trimming took 2 bases from V and 2 from J, leaving 11 bases between them. CDR1 MDHEN and CDR2 SYDVKM come from the germline V gene. The CDR3 DNA is TGTGCCAGCAGTTTACTCCTAGCGAACACAGATACGCAGTATTTT. The encoded protein is CASSLLLANTDTQYF. Full variable domain (rest looked up from reference TRBV28 and TRBJ2-3): DVKVTQSSRYLVKRTGEKVFLECVQDMDHENMFWYRQDPGLGLRLIYFSYDVKMKEKGDIPEGYSVSREKKERFSLILESASTNQTSMYLCASSLLLANTDTQYFGPGTRLTVL.

This clonotype was seen at least ten times. The chain uses TRBV7-3 and TRBJ2-7; TRBD1 matches 7 bases. CDR3 size: 16 residues. J was trimmed by 3 bases and V by 5 bases; bases with no gene match: 13. Germline V CDR1 and CDR2: SGHTA, FQGTGA. For the CDR3, the DNA is TGTGCCAGCAGCCGCGACGGACGGGACAGTCGCTACGAGCAGTACTTC. Translation gives CASSRDGRDSRYEQYF.

The rearrangement uses TRBV27 and TRBJ2-2; the D gene is possibly TRBD2 (6 bases). Germline CDR1 MNHEY, CDR2 SMNVEV (reference sequence). The CDR3 is 16 amino acids. V lost 4 bases to trimming and J lost 1 base, with 13 bases between them. The CDR3 sequence is CASSWWRVENTGELFF. The DNA of the CDR3 is TGTGCCAGCAGTTGGTGGAGGGTCGAGAACACCGGGGAGCTGTTTTTT.

This clonotype was recorded at least ten times. The chain has TRBV28 and TRBJ2-1, with no clear D. The V end was cut by 1 base, the J end by 3 bases, with 10 bases between. The germline V gene encodes CDR1 MDHEN and CDR2 SYDVKM. This CDR3 has 15 amino acids. The chain's CDR3 is CASSLYSGIYNEQFF. CDR3 bases: TGTGCCAGCAGTTTATATTCAGGAATCTACAATGAGCAGTTCTTC. The complete variable domain, with remaining parts taken from reference TRBV28 and TRBJ2-1, reads DVKVTQSSRYLVKRTGEKVFLECVQDMDHENMFWYRQDPGLGLRLIYFSYDVKMKEKGDIPEGYSVSREKKERFSLILESASTNQTSMYLCASSLYSGIYNEQFFGPGTRLTVL.

Ten or more counts support this clonotype. CDR3 region: CASSPSGPGELFF. DNA for the CDR3: TGTGCCAGCAGCCCGTCTGGTCCCGGGGAGCTGTTTTTT. The gene calls are TRBV7-2 and TRBJ2-2; no clear D gene. Between the trimmed V and J ends, which lost 5 bases and 6 bases, there was a span of 10 bases. This CDR3 is built from 13 residues. The germline CDR1 and CDR2 sequences are SGHTA and FQGNSA.

This clonotype was counted many times. CDR3 nucleotides: TGTGCCAGCAGTTTAGGAGCGCTGGGACTCTCGAGCTCCTACGAGCAGTACTTC. Its protein is CASSLGALGLSSSYEQYF. The genes are TRBV12-3 or TRBV12-4 and TRBJ2-7; possible D gene TRBD2, 6 bases. The CDR3 covers 18 residues. V was trimmed by 1 base and J by 0 bases, leaving 19 bases between them.

This clonotype was found many times. This rearrangement joins TRBV2 to TRBJ1-1; a possible D gene is TRBD1 (5 bases). The V gene's germline CDR1 is SNHLY and CDR2 FYNNEI. CDR3 length equals 15 residues. V was pared by 5 bases and J by 0 bases, with 13 bases between. In DNA, the CDR3 is TGTGCCAGCAGTTTGCGGGGGAACGTGAACACTGAAGCTTTCTTT. Protein product: CASSLRGNVNTEAFF.

V and J are TRBV24-1 and TRBJ2-1; 9 positions agree with TRBD1. J was trimmed by 8 bases and V by 5 bases; bases with no gene match: 6. Germline assignment: CDR1 KGHDR and CDR2 SFDVKD. The CDR3 is 14 residues long. The CDR3, as DNA: TGTGCCACCAGTGGTGGACAGGGGATACATGAGCAGTTCTTC. It codes for CATSGGQGIHEQFF.

This clonotype showed up many times. This chain uses TRBV6-1 with TRBJ1-2; D possibly corresponds to TRBD1 (6 bases). The CDR3 is 15 amino acids. CDR1 is MNHNS and CDR2 is SASEGT in the germline V gene. Trimming took 1 base from V and 4 from J, leaving 13 bases between them. In nucleotides, the CDR3 is TGTGCCAGCAGTGAAGAAAAACAGGGAATCTATGGCTACACCTTC. As protein: CASSEEKQGIYGYTF.

In its sample, this clonotype was seen a few times. The chain carries TRBV4-1 and TRBJ1-4; D uncertain. V gave up 4 bases and J gave up 2 bases, with 14 bases separating them. Per the germline V gene, CDR1 is MGHRA and CDR2 is YSYEKL. There are 16 residues in the CDR3. CDR3 amino acids: CASSPAVLGTNEKLFF. CDR3 sequence (DNA): TGCGCCAGCAGCCCCGCCGTCTTGGGCACTAATGAAAAACTGTTTTTT.

This clonotype occurred many times. The J gene is TRBJ2-1, the V gene TRBV12-3 or TRBV12-4; D unclear. Trimming removed 5 bases from V and 0 bases from J, with 14 bases in between. The length of the CDR3 is 16 residues. For the CDR3, the DNA is TGTGCCAGCAGTGCCCCGGACCAGAGCTCCTACAATGAGCAGTTCTTC. Translation: CASSAPDQSSYNEQFF.

A note on this clonotype: A much larger clone sits a single nucleotide away, making a read error possible. V is TRBV12-3 or TRBV12-4 and J is TRBJ1-1, with D hard to call. V was cut by 2 bases and J by 1 base, with 8 bases left in between. This CDR3 region has 14 residues. The CDR3 is CASSLFWTNTEAFF. CDR3 in DNA: TGTGCCAGCAGTTTATTCTGGACGAACACTGAAGCTTTCTTT.

This clonotype occurred many times. The chain employs TRBV6-1 and TRBJ2-1; TRBD2 agrees at 9 bases. V lost 2 bases, J lost 9 bases, and 8 bases stayed unmatched. Looked up from germline, CDR1 is MNHNS and CDR2 is SASEGT. This CDR3 has 15 residues. The CDR3 sequence: CASSELVAGVGEQFF. CDR3 sequence (DNA): TGTGCCAGCAGTGAATTGGTAGCGGGAGTCGGTGAGCAGTTCTTC.

This clonotype was counted ten times or more. This chain joins TRBV20-1 and TRBJ2-5; TRBD2 aligns across 10 bases. This CDR3 comprises 15 residues. The germline V gene has CDR1 DFQATT and CDR2 SNEGSKA (reference sequence). With V trimmed by 0 bases and J by 2 bases, 3 bases remained unmatched. The CDR3 loop reads CSARDLLAGQETQYF. CDR3 DNA: TGCAGTGCTAGAGACCTACTAGCGGGACAAGAGACCCAGTACTTC.

This clonotype was found many times. This rearrangement joins TRBV28 to TRBJ2-7; D ambiguous. V lost 8 bases, J lost 5 bases, and 16 bases lay in between. Germline V gene sequence: CDR1 MDHEN, CDR2 SYDVKM. The CDR3 runs 13 residues. CDR3 protein: CASERGYNDEQYF. CDR3 bases: TGTGCCAGCGAGCGAGGATATAACGACGAGCAGTACTTC.

This clonotype was seen repeatedly, ten times or more. The rearrangement uses TRBV28 and TRBJ2-7; a weak D match, TRBD1 (5 bases). The CDR3 sequence is 13 residues long. Trimming pared 2 bases from V and 3 bases from J, leaving 8 bases between. Germline V gene lookup returns CDR1 MDHEN and CDR2 SYDVKM. The CDR3 loop reads CASSLQGYYEQYF. The DNA of the CDR3 is TGTGCCAGCAGTTTACAGGGATACTACGAGCAGTACTTC.

This clonotype has only a few counts. The chain has TRBV30 and TRBJ1-2, with 9 bases that match TRBD1. The CDR3 extends over 13 amino acids. The J segment lost 8 bases and the V segment lost 2 bases, leaving 6 bases of the junction unmatched. The germline gives CDR1 GTSNPN, CDR2 SVGIG (reference sequence). CDR3 sequence (DNA): TGTGCCTGGAGTTACACAGGGGGCGGCGGCTACACCTTC. It specifies CAWSYTGGGGYTF.

This clonotype was seen repeatedly, ten times or more. The rearrangement uses TRBV29-1 and TRBJ1-6, with 8 nucleotides matching TRBD1. The CDR3 extends over 13 amino acids. The germline gives CDR1 SQVTM, CDR2 ANQGSEA. V dropped 4 bases and J dropped 6; count of bases not matched to a gene: 2. CDR3 protein: CSVGQGSNSPLHF. The CDR3 nucleotides are TGCAGCGTTGGACAGGGGAGTAATTCACCCCTCCACTTT. The variable domain in full, with the rest retrieved from reference TRBV29-1 and TRBJ1-6, is SAVISQKPSRDICQRGTSLTIQCQVDSQVTMMFWYRQQPGQSLTLIATANQGSEATYESGFVIDKFPISRPNLTFSTLTVSNMSPEDSSIYLCSVGQGSNSPLHFGNGTRLTVT.

This clonotype was seen a few times. This CDR3 is CASLRGTSTDTQYF. The CDR3, as DNA: TGTGCCAGTCTAAGGGGGACTAGCACAGATACGCAGTATTTT. This rearrangement joins TRBV2 to TRBJ2-3; TRBD1 or TRBD2 may be the D gene (6 bases each). Germline loops: CDR1 SNHLY, CDR2 FYNNEI. This CDR3 has 14 residues. V was pared by 9 bases and J by 0 bases, with 13 bases between.